This note documents a single T cell receptor beta chain sequence. This sample is drawn from a study of blood T cell repertoires in COVID-19. In the study overall: Acute and convalescent COVID-19 samples came from the United States, Italy and Spain.

Using immunoSEQ multiplex PCR, the repertoire was profiled, and TCRdb retains in-frame clones only, with some absent. The table records about 170,000 clones, 88% of them present only once. This CDR3 is 14 amino acids long. CDR1 is LNHDA and CDR2 is SQIVND in the germline V gene (reference sequence). J was trimmed by 8 bases and V by 5 bases; bases with no gene match: 11. This clonotype originated in a man aged 60 to 69 with acute or convalescent COVID-19. The gene calls are TRBV19 and TRBJ1-2; 7 bases fit TRBD1. Material: peripheral blood. Here the CDR3 reads CASSPKAGGRGYTF. Written as DNA, the CDR3 is TGTGCCAGTAGTCCGAAAGCAGGGGGACGAGGCTACACCTTC.